This TCR beta chain was observed in a study of ipilimumab plus nivolumab after autologous stem cell transplantation listed by TCRdb under 2021. With regard to the full study: The median number of doses received by trial patients was 5 for ipilimumab and 8 for nivolumab. The intent-to-treat population of the trial was made up of 35 to 45 patients. The DLBCL cohort included primary refractory and relapsed disease, with 18-month progression-free survival of about 86% and 27% respectively. Patients in the trial were undergoing autologous transplant and had high-risk diffuse large B cell lymphoma, mature T cell lymphoma, or multiple myeloma.

Overall study outcomes, separate from this receptor: The authors concluded that, as post-transplant consolidation, combined checkpoint inhibition appeared tolerable. According to the authors, a biologic rationale for studying the approach further came from T cell receptor repertoire, regulatory T cell phenotype and gut microbiota profiles.

Checkpoint therapy began 14 to 28 days after autologous transplant, with ipilimumab given at 1 mg/kg intravenously on day 1 of selected weeks. The nivolumab dose was 3 mg/kg intravenously, delivered on day 1 of weeks 1, 4, 7, 10, and every two weeks through week 26. This was a Phase Ib clinical trial that tested ipilimumab plus nivolumab, given as combined checkpoint inhibition, for consolidation following autologous stem cell transplantation. CDR1 and CDR2 were assigned from the germline V gene (reference sequence) as SGHNT and YYREEE. V and J are truncated by 3 bases and 0 bases respectively, leaving an intervening sequence of 13 bases. The CDR3 has 16 amino acids, counting the end cysteine and phenylalanine. The kept DNA is CDR3 alone, 48 bases in frame from the first base. The library was produced with the immunoSEQ multiplex PCR assay. TCRdb provides this immuneACCESS table in a form limited to in-frame rearrangements. Some clones are lacking; in checked studies, under half of them reflect an unresolved V gene, and why the rest are absent is not known. Here the sample has approximately 84,000 clones; 75% to 85% occur a single time. The top ten hold under 2.5% of the sample.

This clone was recorded only once. This clone's antigen is unknown. No base qualities exist here, and no much larger clone lies one base off it. The receptor comes from a male donor with diffuse large B-cell lymphoma. Sequencing was performed on PBMCs, taken in a trial of ipilimumab plus nivolumab as post-transplant consolidation. In this chain, TRBV5-4 is recombined with TRBJ1-3; a weak D assignment points to TRBD1 (6 bases agree). Read as DNA, the sequence is TGTGCCAGCAGCTCCTATGGACAGATCTCTGGAAACACCATATATTTT. Its protein product is CASSSYGQISGNTIYF.